This paragraph covers one TCR beta chain sequence. As yet, its antigen is unknown. The data are from a study of beta chain features in type 1 diabetes. The study's findings and limits: The question of HLA type influencing TCRB rearrangement was one that remained unresolved here.

J lost 2 bases, V lost 8 bases, and 0 bases had no gene match. Germline CDR1 and CDR2: KGHSH and LQKENI. The CDR3 sequence is 14 residues long. As every portion of the isolated RNA was reverse transcribed, the sequencing read expressed TCRB transcripts. Measured with immunoSEQ multiplex PCR; TCRdb has only the in-frame clones, and not every one. The profile covers 900,000 or so clones, with about a sixth appearing a single time and 0.02% to 0.025% taken by the ten largest. This chain uses TRBV18 with TRBJ2-1; the match to TRBD2 covers 13 bases. The clonotype comes from a woman aged 18-29 years in good health. What was sequenced was naive CD4+ T cells from blood. The CDR3 DNA reads as TGTGCCAGCGGGACTAGCGGGACCTACAATGAGCAGTTCTTC. Protein: CASGTSGTYNEQFF.